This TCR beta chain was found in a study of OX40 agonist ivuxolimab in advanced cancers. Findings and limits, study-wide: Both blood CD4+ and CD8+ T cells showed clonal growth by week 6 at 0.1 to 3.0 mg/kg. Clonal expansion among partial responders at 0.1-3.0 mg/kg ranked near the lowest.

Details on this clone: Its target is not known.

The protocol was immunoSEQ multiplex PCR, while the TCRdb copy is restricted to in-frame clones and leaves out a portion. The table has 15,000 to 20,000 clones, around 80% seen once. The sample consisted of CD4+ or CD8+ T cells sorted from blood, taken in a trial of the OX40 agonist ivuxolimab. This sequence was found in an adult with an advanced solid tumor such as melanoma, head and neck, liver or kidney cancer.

CDR3 coding DNA: TGTGCCAGCAGTGATCTGGGGCAGGGGTACGGGGCCAACGTCCTGACTTTC. Its translation is CASSDLGQGYGANVLTF. The rearrangement uses TRBV2 and TRBJ2-6, with D perhaps TRBD1 (6 bases). Trimming left V 3 bases short and J 4 bases short, with 16 bases between. Germline CDR1 and CDR2: SNHLY and FYNNEI. CDR3 length: 17 amino acids.